These 29 T cell receptor beta chains originate from one sample sequenced in a study of early T cells in non-severe SARS-CoV-2 infection. TCRdb used MiXCR to reprocess the 5' RACE reads, holding one entry per CDR3 protein. The table shows tens of thousands of distinct CDR3 sequences, with about 12% occurring only once. The sequencing sample was made of whole blood. All receptors come from an adult who was a healthcare worker with PCR-confirmed SARS-CoV-2 infection or an uninfected control (not recorded which).

The V gene is TRBV11-2, the J gene TRBJ2-1, with a weak D call TRBD1 (6 bases). The germline gives CDR1 SGHAT, CDR2 FQNNGV. This CDR3 comprises 14 residues. Between the trimmed V and J ends, which lost 7 bases and 3 bases, there was a span of 13 bases. CDR3 in amino acids: CASTVRGIYNEQFF. The CDR3, as DNA: TGTGCCAGCACCGTTAGGGGGATCTACAATGAGCAGTTCTTC.

The chain is built from TRBV29-1 and TRBJ2-5; TRBD2 aligns across 7 bases. After removal of 5 bases from V and 6 bases from J, the junction contained 12 bases not matched to a gene. CDR3 length: 14 residues. CDR1 and CDR2 (germline): SQVTM, ANQGSEA. The DNA for the CDR3 is TGCAGCGTTCCCTGGGGAGGGGCCGGACAGACCCAGTACTTC. Protein product: CSVPWGGAGQTQYF.

The chain uses TRBV19 and TRBJ2-1; tentatively, D is TRBD1 or TRBD2 (5 bases each). The CDR3 covers 15 residues. The germline CDR1 and CDR2 sequences are LNHDA and SQIVND (reference sequence). V was trimmed by 5 bases and J by 7 bases, leaving 18 bases between them. CDR3 sequence: CASSQSRGPRNEQFF. The CDR3 bases are TGTGCCAGTAGTCAGTCCCGGGGACCTAGGAATGAGCAGTTCTTC.

The gene calls are TRBV7-9 and TRBJ1-1; D uncertain. CDR3 size: 11 residues. The ends were cut back, 1 base at V and 8 bases at J, with 5 bases in the middle. The germline V gene encodes CDR1 SEHNR and CDR2 FQNEAQ (reference sequence). DNA of the CDR3: TGTGCCAGCAGCTTAGAGAAAGAAGCTTTCTTT. Its protein product is CASSLEKEAFF. Supplemented by reference TRBV7-9 and TRBJ1-1, the full variable domain reads DTGVSQNPRHKITKRGQNVTFRCDPISEHNRLYWYRQTLGQGPEFLTYFQNEAQLEKSRLLSDRFSAERPKGSFSTLEIQRTEQGDSAMYLCASSLEKEAFFGQGTRLTVV.

This clonotype was recorded a few times. CDR3 sequence reads: CASSRTAMNTDTQYF. The CDR3 coding sequence is TGTGCCAGCAGTCGGACAGCGATGAACACAGATACGCAGTATTTT. The V gene is TRBV6-6, the J gene TRBJ2-3; D possibly corresponds to TRBD1 (6 bases). CDR3 length: 15 residues. Trimming took 5 bases from V and 2 from J, leaving 14 bases between them. Germline-derived CDR1 and CDR2 are MNHNY and SVGAGI (reference sequence).

The V and J genes are TRBV12-3 or TRBV12-4 and TRBJ2-4; the match to TRBD2 covers 9 bases. There are 17 residues in the CDR3. J was trimmed by 1 base and V by 6 bases; bases with no gene match: 10. This chain's CDR3 is CASSPGLAVSAKNIQYF. DNA of the CDR3: TGTGCCAGCAGCCCGGGACTAGCCGTTTCGGCCAAAAACATTCAGTACTTC.

This clonotype has at least ten counts. This chain links TRBV6-2 or TRBV6-3 with TRBJ1-4; D is undetermined. The V gene lost 8 bases and the J gene lost 7 bases, with 20 bases spanning the gap. Germline-derived CDR1 and CDR2 are MNHEY and SVGEGT. The CDR3 loop spans 15 amino acids. DNA for the CDR3: TGTGCCAGCTCCGAAGGGATCCTCTATCCTGAAAAACTGTTTTTT. It encodes CASSEGILYPEKLFF.

This chain joins TRBV7-9 and TRBJ2-1, with 10 bases fitting TRBD2. The CDR3 loop spans 15 amino acids. J gave up 8 bases and V 2 bases, and 6 bases lay outside the gene matches. Germline V CDR1 and CDR2: SEHNR, FQNEAQ (reference sequence). CDR3 in DNA: TGTGCCAGCAGCTTACTCAGCGGGAGGGCCGATGAGCAGTTCTTC. This sequence encodes CASSLLSGRADEQFF.

This clonotype was picked up many times. The chain couples TRBV2 to TRBJ2-7, with 11 bases identical to TRBD2. With 7 bases clipped from V and 1 base from J, the junction kept 15 bases outside the gene matches. Per germline, CDR1 SNHLY and CDR2 FYNNEI. The CDR3 has 18 amino acids. CDR3 sequence: CASIRPTSGAHYSYEQYF. CDR3 bases: TGTGCCAGCATACGACCGACTAGCGGGGCCCACTATTCCTACGAGCAGTACTTC.

This clonotype was detected a few times. This chain uses TRBV12-3 or TRBV12-4 with TRBJ1-1; 9 bases are shared with TRBD1. Losses at the gene ends were 6 bases for V and 2 bases for J; bases not matched to a gene: 7. The CDR3 is made up of 15 amino acids. The CDR3 nucleotides read TGTGCCAGCAGAATCCAACAGGGGGCAAACACTGAAGCTTTCTTT. Encoded protein: CASRIQQGANTEAFF.

This clonotype was counted many times. The V and J genes are TRBV19 and TRBJ2-5; D is perhaps TRBD1 or TRBD2 (5 bases each). Germline V gene lookup returns CDR1 LNHDA and CDR2 SQIVND (reference sequence). V gave up 5 bases and J gave up 0 bases, with 10 bases separating them. The length of the CDR3 is 14 residues. The CDR3 here is CASSAGTHQETQYF. CDR3 nucleotide sequence: TGTGCCAGTAGTGCCGGGACGCACCAAGAGACCCAGTACTTC. Variable domain in full (rest from reference TRBV19 and TRBJ2-5): DGGITQSPKYLFRKEGQNVTLSCEQNLNHDAMYWYRQDPGQGLRLIYYSQIVNDFQKGDIAEGYSVSREKKESFPLTVTSAQKNPTAFYLCASSAGTHQETQYFGPGTRLLVL.

V gene TRBV10-2 combines with J gene TRBJ2-1, with D tentatively TRBD1 (5 bases). Germline CDR1 is WSHSY and CDR2 is SAAADI. The CDR3 spans 12 residues. The ends were cut back, 8 bases at V and 8 bases at J, with 13 bases in the middle. The CDR3 reads CASSGQGYEQFF. The CDR3 nucleotides are TGCGCCAGCTCCGGGCAGGGCTATGAGCAGTTCTTC.

This clonotype was detected ten times or more. V usage is TRBV6-6 and J usage is TRBJ2-3, with 10 bases fitting TRBD2. The trim removed 6 bases at V and 5 bases at J, leaving 5 bases unmatched. The CDR3 covers 14 residues. Germline V gene data show CDR1 as MNHNY and CDR2 as SVGAGI (reference sequence). CDR3 nucleotides: TGTGCCAGCAGCAGCGGGGGGGCCGGAGATACGCAGTATTTT. Residues: CASSSGGAGDTQYF.

This clonotype was seen more than once but under ten times. V usage is TRBV7-2 and J usage is TRBJ1-1; no reliable D call. Germline V lookup: CDR1 SGHTA, CDR2 FQGNSA. This CDR3 region has 13 residues. Trimming left V 2 bases short and J 1 base short, with 5 bases between. The CDR3 DNA reads as TGTGCCAGCAGCTTACAGAGGAACACTGAAGCTTTCTTT. It translates to CASSLQRNTEAFF.

The chain is built from TRBV27 and TRBJ2-7; 10 bases line up with TRBD2. Trimming removed 5 bases from V and 0 bases from J; junction bases left unmatched: 19. The CDR3 length is 20 residues. The V gene's germline CDR1 is MNHEY and CDR2 SMNVEV (reference sequence). The CDR3 DNA reads TGTGCCAGCAGTCCCGGGACAGCCGGACTAGCGGTGATCTTCTCCTACGAGCAGTACTTC. As protein: CASSPGTAGLAVIFSYEQYF.

This clonotype was observed a handful of times. V and J are TRBV29-1 and TRBJ1-1, with D maybe TRBD1 (5 bases). This CDR3 has 12 residues. With 0 bases removed from V and 7 bases from J, the gap between germline ends came to 9 bases. In germline, CDR1 is SQVTM, CDR2 ANQGSEA. The CDR3 sequence is CSVEDLDSEAFF. The CDR3, as DNA: TGCAGCGTTGAAGATTTAGACAGTGAAGCTTTCTTT.

This clonotype was seen a handful of times. The rearrangement uses TRBV6-2 or TRBV6-3 and TRBJ2-7, with 8 bases lining up with TRBD1. Germline V lookup: CDR1 MNHEY, CDR2 SVGEGT. The CDR3 spans 15 residues. The ends lost 3 bases at V and 2 bases at J; junction bases unmatched: 6. For the CDR3, the DNA is TGTGCCAGCAGTTATGGGACAGGAGACCCCTACGAGCAGTACTTC. Translation gives CASSYGTGDPYEQYF.

Of note for this clonotype: Possible read error: a much larger clone is one base away. This chain joins TRBV19 and TRBJ1-1, with a tentative D call TRBD1 (5 bases). Per germline, CDR1 LNHDA and CDR2 SQIVND (reference sequence). This CDR3 contains 15 residues. In nucleotides, the CDR3 is TGTGTCAGTAGTATAAGGAGGGGATCCAACACTGAAGCTTTCTTT. Translated: CVSSIRRGSNTEAFF.

The V call is TRBV7-9, the J call TRBJ2-3; D gene uncertain. The V and J ends lost 5 bases and 2 bases respectively, with 14 bases between them. The CDR3 covers 15 residues. Germline V CDR1 and CDR2: SEHNR, FQNEAQ (reference sequence). In DNA form, the CDR3 reads TGTGCCAGCAGCCCCCCCGCCATGACCACAGATACGCAGTATTTT. It yields the protein CASSPPAMTTDTQYF. The full variable domain, rest sourced from reference TRBV7-9 and TRBJ2-3, is DTGVSQNPRHKITKRGQNVTFRCDPISEHNRLYWYRQTLGQGPEFLTYFQNEAQLEKSRLLSDRFSAERPKGSFSTLEIQRTEQGDSAMYLCASSPPAMTTDTQYFGPGTRLTVL.

This clonotype was counted at least ten times. The chain carries TRBV7-9 and TRBJ1-4; D remains ambiguous. The V and J ends lost 5 bases and 0 bases respectively, with 13 bases between them. There are 16 residues in the CDR3. Per the germline V gene, CDR1 is SEHNR and CDR2 is FQNEAQ (reference sequence). CDR3 nucleotides: TGTGCCAGCAGCCTCCCCCCCGATGCAACTAATGAAAAACTGTTTTTT. Protein: CASSLPPDATNEKLFF. The entire variable domain, with the rest obtained from reference TRBV7-9 and TRBJ1-4, is as follows: DTGVSQNPRHKITKRGQNVTFRCDPISEHNRLYWYRQTLGQGPEFLTYFQNEAQLEKSRLLSDRFSAERPKGSFSTLEIQRTEQGDSAMYLCASSLPPDATNEKLFFGSGTQLSVL.

Ten or more counts support this clonotype. The chain uses TRBV18 and TRBJ1-1; no definite D call. Germline V lookup: CDR1 KGHSH, CDR2 LQKENI. The length of the CDR3 is 14 residues. Trimming stripped 2 bases from V and 1 base from J, with 8 bases between. In DNA form, the CDR3 reads TGTGCCAGCTCACCATTGAAGGAGAACACTGAAGCTTTCTTT. Its protein is CASSPLKENTEAFF.

A few counts support this clonotype. This chain uses TRBV4-1 with TRBJ2-7, with TRBD2 as a possible D gene (5 bases). The CDR3 runs to 14 residues. Germline V gives CDR1 MGHRA, CDR2 YSYEKL. V lost 4 bases and J 7 bases, leaving 17 bases between the germline ends. The CDR3 is CASSLGNSVGEQYF. In nucleotides, the CDR3 is TGCGCCAGCAGCCTCGGGAACAGCGTCGGGGAGCAGTACTTC.

V and J are TRBV5-1 and TRBJ2-3; tentative D call: TRBD2 (6 bases). The germline gives CDR1 SGHRS, CDR2 YFSETQ. The CDR3 extends over 15 amino acids. V was trimmed by 3 bases and J by 2 bases, leaving 13 bases between them. CDR3 DNA: TGCGCCAGCAGCTGGGGGGACGACTTCACAGATACGCAGTATTTT. The encoded protein is CASSWGDDFTDTQYF.

The sample holds many counts of this clonotype. The chain links TRBV20-1 to TRBJ2-3; TRBD2 is a possible D gene (5 bases). Germline V gene lookup returns CDR1 DFQATT and CDR2 SNEGSKA (reference sequence). The length of the CDR3 is 12 residues. CDR3 amino acids: CSLLASTDTQYF. DNA of the CDR3: TGCAGCCTATTAGCGAGCACAGATACGCAGTATTTT.

This clonotype was seen ten or more times. This chain uses TRBV6-2 or TRBV6-3 with TRBJ1-6; weak D call: TRBD1 (6 bases). Trimming took 3 bases from V and 8 from J, leaving 20 bases between them. Germline values: CDR1 MNHEY, CDR2 SVGEGT. This CDR3 contains 17 residues. CDR3 sequence: CASSYKLHRVGDSPLHF. CDR3 DNA sequence: TGTGCCAGCAGTTATAAACTCCACAGGGTCGGGGATTCACCCCTCCACTTT.

This clonotype was observed a few times. The chain carries TRBV3-1 and TRBJ1-1, with 7 bases lining up with TRBD1. Looked up from germline, CDR1 is LGHDT and CDR2 is YNNKEL (reference sequence). Trimming took 0 bases from V and 12 from J; bases not matched to a gene: 4. The CDR3 has 12 amino acids. CDR3 bases: TGTGCCAGCAGCCAAGAAGGGGGCGCGACTTTCTTT. It is translated as CASSQEGGATFF.

The V and J genes are TRBV5-1 and TRBJ2-5; TRBD2 agrees at 9 bases. Germline V gives CDR1 SGHRS, CDR2 YFSETQ. The junction had 3 bases not matched to a gene; V was cut back by 7 bases and J by 2 bases. CDR3 length equals 13 residues. CDR3 in DNA: TGCGCCAGCGGGACTAGCACTCAAGAGACCCAGTACTTC. As protein: CASGTSTQETQYF.

The chain employs TRBV5-4 and TRBJ1-2, with D uncertain. The germline V and J ends were trimmed by 4 bases and 5 bases, with 18 bases remaining between them. The germline V gene encodes CDR1 SGHNT and CDR2 YYREEE (reference sequence). The CDR3 runs to 15 residues. The CDR3 DNA reads as TGTGCCAGCAGCCGCGGCGATGCATCGACGTATGGCTACACCTTC. It encodes CASSRGDASTYGYTF.

J is TRBJ1-1 and V is TRBV20-1, with 7 bases aligning to TRBD1. Germline assignment: CDR1 DFQATT and CDR2 SNEGSKA (reference sequence). The CDR3 is 14 amino acids. The ends lost 3 bases at V and 1 base at J; junction bases unmatched: 5. The CDR3 DNA is TGCAGTGCTAGCGGACAGGCACAGAACACTGAAGCTTTCTTT. Its protein product is CSASGQAQNTEAFF.